This T cell receptor (beta chain) was recovered during a study of T cell repertoires in cytomegalovirus infection. Study background: Both CMV infection and a matching HLA type were indicated by public TCR beta signatures.

V was pared by 4 bases and J by 2 bases, with 13 bases between. Per the germline V gene, CDR1 is MNHEY and CDR2 is SVGEGT. The CDR3 covers 15 residues. With respect to this clonotype: What it binds is unknown.

Using its own MiXCR run on the reads, TCRdb lists one record per CDR3 protein. The table lists about 890,000 distinct CDR3 sequences, approximately 30% of them singletons. The chain is built from TRBV6-2 or TRBV6-3 and TRBJ2-3; D possibly uses TRBD1 or TRBD2 (5 bases each). The sequence was obtained from a human donor in good health (CMV status not recorded). Some clones in this sample may be carry-over from other donors' samples. The specimen comprised cultured CD8+ T cells from PBMCs, sampled from culture after CMV antigen stimulation. CDR3 in DNA: TGTGCCAGCAGTTGGGAAGGGGACCTCACAGATACGCAGTATTTT. Translation: CASSWEGDLTDTQYF.